One and the same sample provided the 30 T cell receptor beta chains below, sequenced in a study of STAT3 mutations in large granular lymphocyte leukemia. These TCRs are of unknown antigen specificity. Study-wide results and caveats: Every T-cell large granular lymphocyte leukemia patient had at least one immunodominant TCR beta clonotype.

Profiled with immunoSEQ multiplex PCR; TCRdb holds only in-frame clones, not every one. The sample lists 15,000 or so clones, roughly 81% occurring once. Sequencing was done on a sample of peripheral blood mononuclear cells. Receptors were obtained from a man aged 45-65 years with T-cell large granular lymphocyte leukemia. Some clones in this sample may be carry-over from other donors' samples.

The chain couples TRBV2 to TRBJ2-7; D ambiguous. Germline V gene data show CDR1 as SNHLY and CDR2 as FYNNEI. This CDR3 is built from 14 residues. V dropped 4 bases and J dropped 4 bases, with 14 bases sitting between them. The CDR3 loop is CASSVRPGGYEQYF. The CDR3 DNA is TGTGCCAGCAGTGTTCGACCGGGTGGGTACGAGCAGTACTTC.

The rearrangement uses TRBV9 and TRBJ1-1; 9 nucleotides align to TRBD1. Germline V gene sequence: CDR1 SGDLS, CDR2 YYNGEE. V gave up 0 bases and J gave up 6 bases; unmatched junction bases: 0. The CDR3 spans 13 residues. The CDR3 loop is CASSVGTGAEAFF. CDR3 sequence (DNA): TGTGCCAGCAGCGTAGGGACAGGGGCTGAAGCTTTCTTT.

This chain connects TRBV2 to TRBJ2-7; 10 nucleotides match TRBD2. Germline CDR1 is SNHLY and CDR2 is FYNNEI. The CDR3 has 15 amino acids. With 6 bases clipped from V and 2 bases from J, the junction kept 7 bases outside the gene matches. In nucleotides, the CDR3 is TGTGCCAGCAGAGTAACTAGCGGGGACCCCTACGAGCAGTACTTC. This codes for CASRVTSGDPYEQYF.

The rearrangement uses TRBV29-1 and TRBJ2-3, with D hard to call. Per germline, CDR1 SQVTM and CDR2 ANQGSEA. This CDR3 comprises 16 residues. Between the trimmed V and J ends, which lost 3 bases and 2 bases, there was a span of 18 bases. CDR3 DNA sequence: TGCAGCGTTGATGGGTCCTCAAGCCGCGCCACAGATACGCAGTATTTT. It translates to CSVDGSSSRATDTQYF.

The chain carries TRBV10-3 and TRBJ1-1, with 7 bases aligning to TRBD1. CDR1 ENHRY and CDR2 SYGVKD come from the germline V gene. Trimming cost V 4 bases and J 3 bases; bases outside gene matches: 14. The CDR3 has 17 amino acids. CDR3 in DNA: TGTGCCATCAGTGGGGGGCCCCAGGACAGGACGGACACTGAAGCTTTCTTT. Translating it yields CAISGGPQDRTDTEAFF.

This chain links TRBV5-1 with TRBJ1-4, with D perhaps TRBD1 (6 bases). With 5 bases removed from V and 5 bases from J, the gap between germline ends came to 10 bases. The CDR3 is made up of 13 amino acids. Germline V lookup: CDR1 SGHRS, CDR2 YFSETQ. CDR3 DNA: TGCGCCAGCAGATCAGGGGAGAATGAAAAACTGTTTTTT. This translates into CASRSGENEKLFF. Full variable domain (outside the CDR3, taken from reference TRBV5-1 and TRBJ1-4): KAGVTQTPRYLIKTRGQQVTLSCSPISGHRSVSWYQQTPGQGLQFLFEYFSETQRNKGNFPGRFSGRQFSNSRSEMNVSTLELGDSALYLCASRSGENEKLFFGSGTQLSVL.

This sequence joins TRBV6-4 and TRBJ1-2; 8 nucleotides agree with TRBD1. The CDR3 consists of 15 residues. Germline CDR1 is MRHNA and CDR2 is SNTAGT. V was pared by 6 bases and J by 2 bases, with 8 bases of the junction left unmatched. The DNA for the CDR3 is TGTGCCAGCAGCGTTGGGACAGGACAGAACTATGGCTACACCTTC. It specifies CASSVGTGQNYGYTF.

The chain uses TRBV9 and TRBJ1-2; the match to TRBD1 covers 8 bases. Germline trimming cut 2 bases from V and 3 bases from J; bases unmatched to any gene: 3. The CDR3 contains 14 residues. CDR1 SGDLS and CDR2 YYNGEE come from the germline V gene. This chain's CDR3 is CASSVGQGDYGYTF. Here the CDR3 DNA reads TGTGCCAGCAGCGTCGGACAGGGAGACTATGGCTACACCTTC. The full variable domain, its missing parts supplied by reference TRBV9 and TRBJ1-2, is DSGVTQTPKHLITATGQRVTLRCSPRSGDLSVYWYQQSLDQGLQFLIQYYNGEERAKGNILERFSAQQFPDLHSELNLSSLELGDSALYFCASSVGQGDYGYTFGSGTRLTVV.

The chain links TRBV7-2 to TRBJ2-3, with 15 bases that match TRBD2. Germline CDR1 reads SGHTA; CDR2 reads FQGNSA. This CDR3 has 16 residues. With V trimmed by 4 bases and J by 14 bases, 13 bases remained unmatched. CDR3 residues: CASSSSPGLAGGLPYF. CDR3 sequence (DNA): TGTGCCAGCAGCTCATCACCGGGACTAGCGGGGGGACTACCGTATTTT.

This chain joins TRBV10-1 and TRBJ2-5, with a weak D call TRBD2 (6 bases). Germline-derived CDR1 and CDR2 are WNHNN and SYGVQD (reference sequence). This CDR3 is 17 amino acids long. Trimming shortened V by 6 bases and J by 5 bases, and 25 bases separated the two germline ends. As DNA, the CDR3 is TGCGCCAGCAGCCCCGGGACGACGACGTCTAGCGCTGAGACCCAGTACTTC. It encodes CASSPGTTTSSAETQYF.

This rearrangement joins TRBV30 to TRBJ1-5; D perhaps matches TRBD1 (6 bases). Germline lookup yields CDR1 GTSNPN and CDR2 SVGIG (reference sequence). This CDR3 contains 12 residues. V lost 3 bases to trimming and J lost 7 bases, with 10 bases between them. Here the CDR3 reads CAWSRGHQPQHF. The CDR3 bases are TGTGCCTGGAGCCGGGGGCACCAGCCCCAGCATTTT.

This chain joins TRBV2 and TRBJ1-2; D is undetermined. Germline-derived CDR1 and CDR2 are SNHLY and FYNNEI. The CDR3 runs to 13 residues. V lost 3 bases and J 4 bases, leaving 9 bases between the germline ends. The CDR3 region is CASSETAAYGYTF. The CDR3 DNA follows: TGTGCCAGCAGTGAGACGGCAGCCTATGGCTACACCTTC.

The CDR3 region is CASSENWGRGGRNYGYTF. The CDR3 bases are TGTGCCAGCAGTGAAAATTGGGGGAGGGGAGGAAGGAACTATGGCTACACCTTC. This chain links TRBV25-1 with TRBJ1-2; a weak D match, TRBD1 (5 bases). This CDR3 contains 18 residues. The germline V gene encodes CDR1 MGHDK and CDR2 SYGVNS. The germline V and J ends were trimmed by 2 bases and 2 bases, with 21 bases remaining between them.

The rearrangement uses TRBV5-1 and TRBJ2-5; D uncertain. The germline V gene encodes CDR1 SGHRS and CDR2 YFSETQ. The CDR3 spans 15 residues. V dropped 0 bases and J dropped 3 bases, with 12 bases sitting between them. CDR3 DNA sequence: TGCGCCAGCAGCTTGGGTTCTAACAACGAAGAGACCCAGTACTTC. Translating it yields CASSLGSNNEETQYF.

This clone was counted between two and nine times. The J gene is TRBJ1-1, the V gene TRBV14; D not certain. The CDR3 runs 13 residues. The germline gives CDR1 SGHDN, CDR2 FVKESK. Trimming cost V 5 bases and J 1 base, with 8 bases left between them. CDR3 in amino acids: CASSYRRNTEAFF. The CDR3 DNA sequence: TGTGCCAGCAGCTACAGAAGGAACACTGAAGCTTTCTTT. The variable domain in full, with the rest retrieved from reference TRBV14 and TRBJ1-1, is EAGVTQFPSHSVIEKGQTVTLRCDPISGHDNLYWYRRVMGKEIKFLLHFVKESKQDESGMPNNRFLAERTGGTYSTLKVQPAELEDSGVYFCASSYRRNTEAFFGQGTRLTVV.

The chain has TRBV6-5 and TRBJ2-3; possible D gene TRBD1, 5 bases. CDR1 and CDR2 from the germline V gene are MNHEY and SVGAGI. V was cut by 5 bases and J by 1 base, with 10 bases left in between. The CDR3 spans 14 residues. The CDR3 DNA follows: TGTGCCAGCAGTCGTTCAGGGCGCACAGATACGCAGTATTTT. The encoded protein is CASSRSGRTDTQYF.

The chain combines TRBV7-2 with TRBJ1-1, with D unclear. Germline CDR1 and CDR2: SGHTA and FQGNSA. Between the trimmed V and J ends, which lost 2 bases and 0 bases, there was a span of 7 bases. The CDR3 has 14 residues. The chain's CDR3 is CASSLTWMNTEAFF. DNA of the CDR3: TGTGCCAGCAGCTTAACCTGGATGAACACTGAAGCTTTCTTT.

V and J are TRBV6-5 and TRBJ2-5, with 12 nucleotides matching TRBD1. With 7 bases clipped from V and 5 bases from J, the junction kept 8 bases outside the gene matches. CDR1 and CDR2 from the germline V gene are MNHEY and SVGAGI. The CDR3 has 15 residues. CDR3 residues: CASTGTGGKGETQYF. The CDR3 nucleotides are TGTGCCAGCACCGGGACAGGGGGCAAAGGCGAGACCCAGTACTTC.

This clone has just one count. The chain links TRBV6-4 to TRBJ2-7, with D possibly matching TRBD2 (7 bases). The germline V and J ends were trimmed by 8 bases and 5 bases, with 16 bases remaining between them. The CDR3 is 13 amino acids. Germline lookup yields CDR1 MRHNA and CDR2 SNTAGT. This chain's CDR3 is CASATTGGHEQYF. The CDR3 nucleotides are TGTGCCAGCGCCACGACCGGGGGGCACGAGCAGTACTTC.

The gene calls are TRBV29-1 and TRBJ2-3, with 8 bases fitting TRBD2. The germline CDR1 and CDR2 sequences are SQVTM and ANQGSEA. The CDR3 covers 15 residues. The V gene end was trimmed by 5 bases and the J gene end by 5 bases; junction bases not matched to a gene: 12. The DNA for the CDR3 is TGCAGCGTTAATTCCGTTAGCGGGACCAGAGATACGCAGTATTTT. Protein sequence: CSVNSVSGTRDTQYF.

The V gene is TRBV5-1, the J gene TRBJ2-1, with 7 bases that match TRBD2. CDR3 length: 16 amino acids. V trimming: 0 bases; J trimming: 0 bases; junction bases outside the gene matches: 3. Germline CDR1 SGHRS, CDR2 YFSETQ. The CDR3 region is CASSLVGGSSYNEQFF. The CDR3 DNA reads as TGCGCCAGCAGCTTGGTGGGCGGGAGCTCCTACAATGAGCAGTTCTTC.

This chain joins TRBV6-1 and TRBJ1-3; unclear D gene. This CDR3 comprises 15 residues. The germline V and J ends were trimmed by 2 bases and 0 bases, with 8 bases remaining between them. Germline CDR1 and CDR2: MNHNS and SASEGT. CDR3 DNA sequence: TGTGCCAGCAGTGAAATCGCCCGCTCTGGAAACACCATATATTTT. It is translated as CASSEIARSGNTIYF.

V usage is TRBV2 and J usage is TRBJ2-1; D not resolved. Germline V CDR1 and CDR2: SNHLY, FYNNEI. V was clipped by 6 bases and J by 2 bases, with 8 bases between them. The CDR3 sequence is 13 residues long. The CDR3 loop is CASRAGPYNEQFF. In DNA form, the CDR3 reads TGTGCCAGCAGAGCCGGCCCCTACAATGAGCAGTTCTTC.

The rearrangement joins TRBV6-1 to TRBJ1-2, with D unclear. The CDR3 has 14 residues. Deletions cut 0 bases from V and 8 bases from J, with 13 bases between. The germline V gene encodes CDR1 MNHNS and CDR2 SASEGT. CDR3 region: CASSEASAKGGYTF. CDR3 nucleotide sequence: TGTGCCAGCAGTGAAGCATCGGCAAAGGGAGGCTACACCTTC.

This chain joins TRBV5-1 and TRBJ2-7; the D is unclear. The CDR3 has 14 amino acids. The germline gives CDR1 SGHRS, CDR2 YFSETQ. V shed 1 base and J shed 3 bases, with 11 bases lying between them. CDR3 in DNA: TGCGCCAGCAGCTTGTCCTCGGCCGGCTACGAGCAGTACTTC. Translation: CASSLSSAGYEQYF.

CDR3 in amino acids: CAWRVEPSYGYTF. The CDR3 DNA reads as TGTGCCTGGAGGGTCGAACCCAGCTATGGCTACACCTTC. The chain uses TRBV30 and TRBJ1-2; D not resolved. The V end lost 3 bases, the J end lost 4 bases, and 12 bases lay between the germline ends. The CDR3 has 13 amino acids. Germline CDR1 reads GTSNPN; CDR2 reads SVGIG (reference sequence).

The V and J genes are TRBV5-4 and TRBJ1-2; 12 bases align to TRBD1. The CDR3 extends over 17 amino acids. The germline V gene encodes CDR1 SGHNT and CDR2 YYREEE (reference sequence). The J segment lost 4 bases and the V segment lost 4 bases, leaving 11 bases of the junction unmatched. CDR3 amino acids: CASSRSGQGAPSYGYTF. CDR3 coding DNA: TGTGCCAGCAGCCGATCGGGACAGGGGGCGCCGAGCTATGGCTACACCTTC.

This chain uses TRBV29-1 with TRBJ2-6; the D is unclear. The germline gives CDR1 SQVTM, CDR2 ANQGSEA. This CDR3 comprises 12 residues. Trimming pared 8 bases from V and 0 bases from J, leaving 5 bases between. The CDR3 DNA reads TGCAGCACTATCTCTGGGGCCAACGTCCTGACTTTC. Protein product: CSTISGANVLTF. The full variable domain, rest sourced from reference TRBV29-1 and TRBJ2-6, is SAVISQKPSRDICQRGTSLTIQCQVDSQVTMMFWYRQQPGQSLTLIATANQGSEATYESGFVIDKFPISRPNLTFSTLTVSNMSPEDSSIYLCSTISGANVLTFGAGSRLTVL.

J is TRBJ2-7 and V is TRBV29-1; 9 bases line up with TRBD1. The germline CDR1 and CDR2 sequences are SQVTM and ANQGSEA. This CDR3 contains 12 residues. V shed 7 bases and J 3 bases; nucleotides not matched to a gene: 4. As DNA, the CDR3 is TGCAGCGCCGGGGGACAGGGCTACGAGCAGTACTTC. The encoded protein is CSAGGQGYEQYF.

V usage is TRBV5-1 and J usage is TRBJ2-1, with D perhaps being TRBD1 or TRBD2 (5 bases each). Germline V CDR1 and CDR2: SGHRS, YFSETQ. The ends were cut back, 4 bases at V and 6 bases at J, with 14 bases in the middle. The CDR3 has 14 residues. CDR3 bases: TGCGCCAGCAGCCCGGGACCGGGTCGCAATGAGCAGTTCTTC. Residues: CASSPGPGRNEQFF.